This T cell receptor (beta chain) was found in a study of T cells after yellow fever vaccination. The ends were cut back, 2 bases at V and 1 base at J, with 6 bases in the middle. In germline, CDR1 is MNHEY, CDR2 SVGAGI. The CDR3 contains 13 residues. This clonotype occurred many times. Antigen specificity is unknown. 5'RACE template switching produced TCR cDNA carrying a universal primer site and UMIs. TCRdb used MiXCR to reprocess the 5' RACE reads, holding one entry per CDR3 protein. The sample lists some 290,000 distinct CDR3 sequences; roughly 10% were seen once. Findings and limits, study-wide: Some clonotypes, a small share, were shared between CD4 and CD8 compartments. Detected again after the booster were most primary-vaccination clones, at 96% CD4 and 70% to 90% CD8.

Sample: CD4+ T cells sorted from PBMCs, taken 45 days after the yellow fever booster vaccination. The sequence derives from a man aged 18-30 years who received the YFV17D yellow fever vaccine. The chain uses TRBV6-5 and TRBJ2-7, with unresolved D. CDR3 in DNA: TGTGCCAGCAGTTACAGGGCATCCTACGAGCAGTACTTC. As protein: CASSYRASYEQYF.